A single sample gave rise to the 5 T cell receptor beta chains below, sequenced in a study of CD8+CD57+ T cells in acquired aplastic anemia. The authors sequenced patients whose flow cytometry had shown CD8+CD57+ cell expansion. Using genomic DNA as the template, TCR beta VDJ and CDR3 profiling was carried out. TCRdb re-derived calls from the reads in MiXCR, one entry per CDR3 protein. Found here are about 180,000 distinct CDR3 sequences, under 50% of them singletons; the top ten hold roughly 2%. The specimen was sorted CD4+, CD8+, or CD8+CD57+ T cells (not recorded which) from PBMCs. The receptors were sampled from a human donor with aplastic anemia.

The V and J genes are TRBV10-3 and TRBJ2-7; no firm D call. The V end was cut by 4 bases, the J end by 13 bases, with 20 bases between. The CDR3 sequence is 13 residues long. The germline V gene encodes CDR1 ENHRY and CDR2 SYGVKD. This CDR3 reads CAISANLRAGPYF. DNA for the CDR3: TGTGCCATCAGTGCAAATCTTCGGGCCGGTCCATACTTC.

The genes are TRBV18 and TRBJ2-1; D gene uncertain. The germline V gene has CDR1 KGHSH and CDR2 LQKENI. Between the trimmed V and J ends, which lost 2 bases and 4 bases, there was a span of 6 bases. This CDR3 region has 13 residues. The CDR3 bases are TGTGCCAGCTCACCAATCAGATACAATGAGCAGTTCTTC. Translating it yields CASSPIRYNEQFF.

This clonotype was observed a handful of times. The genes are TRBV27 and TRBJ1-5; D gene unclear. Trimming cost V 5 bases and J 2 bases, with 16 bases left between them. This CDR3 is built from 16 residues. Per the germline V gene, CDR1 is MNHEY and CDR2 is SMNVEV (reference sequence). Here the CDR3 DNA reads TGTGCCAGCAGTCTTGAAGCCTCCGGGGGCAATCAGCCCCAGCATTTT. Residues: CASSLEASGGNQPQHF.

For this clonotype: One end of the junction is discordant with germline, which a read error may explain. CDR3 sequence (DNA): TGCGCCAGCAGCTTTTCCGGGACCGAGACCCAGTACTTC. This codes for CASSFSGTETQYF. The chain joins TRBV7-2 to TRBJ2-5; D may match TRBD1 or TRBD2 (5 bases each). The CDR3 has 13 residues. The V gene's germline CDR1 is SGHTA and CDR2 FQGNSA.

In DNA form, the CDR3 reads TGTGCCAGCAGCCAAGATATGGGACTAGCAGGTGAGCAGTTCTTC. This encodes CASSQDMGLAGEQFF. V and J are TRBV3-1 and TRBJ2-1; 9 bases agree with TRBD2. Looked up from germline, CDR1 is LGHDT and CDR2 is YNNKEL (reference sequence). V lost 0 bases to trimming and J lost 9 bases; unmatched junction nucleotides: 6. CDR3 length equals 15 residues.